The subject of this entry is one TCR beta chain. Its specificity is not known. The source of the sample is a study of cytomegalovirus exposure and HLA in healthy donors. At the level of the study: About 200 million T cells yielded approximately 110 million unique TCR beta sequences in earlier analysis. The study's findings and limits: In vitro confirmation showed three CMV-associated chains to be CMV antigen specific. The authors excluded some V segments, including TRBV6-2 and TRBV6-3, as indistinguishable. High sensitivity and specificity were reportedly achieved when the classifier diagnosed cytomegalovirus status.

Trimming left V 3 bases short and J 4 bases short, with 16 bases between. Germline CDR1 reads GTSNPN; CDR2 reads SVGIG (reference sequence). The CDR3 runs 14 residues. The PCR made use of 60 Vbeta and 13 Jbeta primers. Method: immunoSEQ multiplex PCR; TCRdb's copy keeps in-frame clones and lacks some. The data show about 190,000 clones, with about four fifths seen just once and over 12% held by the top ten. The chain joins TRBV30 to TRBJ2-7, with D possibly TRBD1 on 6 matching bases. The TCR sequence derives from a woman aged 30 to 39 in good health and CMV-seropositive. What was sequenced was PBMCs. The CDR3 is CAWSRGQGSYEQYF. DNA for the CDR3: TGTGCCTGGAGCCGAGGCCAGGGGAGTTACGAGCAGTACTTC.